The 22 T cell receptor beta chains below were found in one sample sequenced in a study of beta chain features in type 1 diabetes. Study-level points and caveats: The study found moderately but significantly shorter TCRB CDR3s in all four CD4+ subsets of Type 1 diabetes patients.

Expressed TCRB transcripts got sequenced, as all isolated RNA was reverse transcribed. Measured with immunoSEQ multiplex PCR; TCRdb has only the in-frame clones, and not every one. The sample consists of some 350,000 clones, approximately 13% of them appearing once. The antigens of these receptors remain unknown. The sequencing sample was made of naive CD4+ T cells from blood. The origin of the receptors is a young woman with type 1 diabetes.

The gene calls are TRBV7-3 and TRBJ2-1; D might be TRBD1 (6 bases). CDR1 is SGHTA, CDR2 FQGTGA, per germline. The CDR3 has 12 residues. Trimming shortened V by 4 bases and J by 9 bases, and 10 bases separated the two germline ends. The CDR3, as DNA: TGTGCCAGCAGCTCGCAGGGGAGTGAGCAGTTCTTC. This gives the protein CASSSQGSEQFF.

This clone was observed a few times. The CDR3 region has the DNA TGCGCCAGCAGCCAACAGACAGGGGGCTACGAGCAGTACTTC. Encoded protein: CASSQQTGGYEQYF. The chain couples TRBV5-1 to TRBJ2-7, with 9 bases aligning to TRBD1. The CDR3 has 14 amino acids. Per germline, CDR1 SGHRS and CDR2 YFSETQ. Trimming cost V 4 bases and J 3 bases; bases outside gene matches: 5.

This clone was seen more than once but under ten times. The chain is built from TRBV6-1 and TRBJ2-1, with a possible D match to TRBD2 (6 bases). The CDR3 is 13 residues long. The germline gives CDR1 MNHNS, CDR2 SASEGT. Deletions cut 6 bases from V and 7 bases from J, with 13 bases between. The CDR3 protein is CASRNMGGNEQFF. CDR3 bases: TGTGCCAGCAGAAACATGGGGGGAAATGAGCAGTTCTTC.

This clone was detected a few times. This chain links TRBV9 with TRBJ2-4, with 9 bases that match TRBD1. V trimming: 4 bases; J trimming: 4 bases; junction bases outside the gene matches: 6. CDR1 SGDLS and CDR2 YYNGEE come from the germline V gene. This CDR3 comprises 15 residues. CDR3 nucleotides: TGTGCCAGCAGCTCCCCGGACAGGGGAAAAAACATTCAGTACTTC. Its protein is CASSSPDRGKNIQYF.

A few counts support this clone. This rearrangement joins TRBV5-4 to TRBJ1-2; possible D gene TRBD1, 6 bases. This CDR3 spans 13 amino acids. Germline V gene lookup returns CDR1 SGHNT and CDR2 YYREEE (reference sequence). Trimming removed 4 bases from V and 4 bases from J, with 11 bases in between. The CDR3 DNA reads as TGTGCCAGCAGCGAGCAGGGGAGCTATGGCTACACCTTC. Protein product: CASSEQGSYGYTF.

V and J are TRBV29-1 and TRBJ2-5; 12 nucleotides align to TRBD2. The V gene end was trimmed by 6 bases and the J gene end by 5 bases; junction bases not matched to a gene: 7. Germline values: CDR1 SQVTM, CDR2 ANQGSEA. There are 14 residues in the CDR3. The CDR3 coding sequence is TGCAGCGTCACTGGGCTAGCGGGAGGGGAGACCCAGTACTTC. It is translated as CSVTGLAGGETQYF.

This clone was detected only a few times. The chain uses TRBV9 and TRBJ2-1; 10 bases are a match to TRBD2. In germline, CDR1 is SGDLS, CDR2 YYNGEE. The CDR3 loop spans 15 amino acids. V was clipped by 0 bases and J by 4 bases; unmatched bases: 1. CDR3 nucleotide sequence: TGTGCCAGCAGCGTAGATAGCGGGGGGTACAATGAGCAGTTCTTC. It is translated as CASSVDSGGYNEQFF.

This clone was seen a handful of times. This chain links TRBV9 with TRBJ2-2; 14 nucleotides agree with TRBD2. Germline CDR1 reads SGDLS; CDR2 reads YYNGEE. CDR3 size: 16 residues. V trimming: 3 bases; J trimming: 6 bases; junction bases outside the gene matches: 4. The CDR3 here is CASSAGLAGGPGELFF. CDR3 sequence (DNA): TGTGCCAGCAGCGCCGGACTAGCGGGAGGACCCGGGGAGCTGTTTTTT.

The chain has TRBV27 and TRBJ2-1; 11 nucleotides line up with TRBD2. Germline V lookup: CDR1 MNHEY, CDR2 SMNVEV (reference sequence). Trimming cost V 2 bases and J 8 bases; bases outside gene matches: 8. The CDR3 spans 16 residues. The CDR3 bases are TGTGCCAGCAGTTTAGTTCGGCTAGCGGGAGGCCATGAGCAGTTCTTC. This codes for CASSLVRLAGGHEQFF.

The genes are TRBV2 and TRBJ2-3; no reliable D call. Germline lookup yields CDR1 SNHLY and CDR2 FYNNEI. This CDR3 spans 13 amino acids. V shed 4 bases and J shed 5 bases, with 10 bases lying between them. The DNA for the CDR3 is TGTGCCAGCAGTGGAATGGGCAAAGATACGCAGTATTTT. Amino acids: CASSGMGKDTQYF.

This chain links TRBV11-2 with TRBJ2-7; 7 nucleotides line up with TRBD2. The CDR3 runs to 17 residues. Germline V gene data show CDR1 as SGHAT and CDR2 as FQNNGV. With 5 bases clipped from V and 2 bases from J, the junction kept 15 bases outside the gene matches. The chain's CDR3 is CASSHRLALPRTYEQYV. In DNA, the CDR3 is TGTGCCAGCAGCCACCGACTAGCCCTCCCCCGAACCTACGAGCAGTACGTC.

This clone was counted only a few times. This chain joins TRBV27 and TRBJ2-1; D gene uncertain. The germline CDR1 and CDR2 sequences are MNHEY and SMNVEV (reference sequence). Trimming pared 2 bases from V and 0 bases from J, leaving 11 bases between. This CDR3 contains 16 residues. The CDR3: CASSLVFPRSYNEQFF. CDR3 bases: TGTGCCAGCAGTTTAGTTTTCCCCCGCTCCTACAATGAGCAGTTCTTC.

This clone was observed a handful of times. The chain couples TRBV9 to TRBJ2-1; 9 nucleotides align to TRBD2. The CDR3 is made up of 15 amino acids. Germline V CDR1 and CDR2: SGDLS, YYNGEE. V gave up 2 bases and J gave up 1 base; unmatched junction bases: 1. This CDR3 is CASSVLAGSYNEQFF. CDR3 coding DNA: TGTGCCAGCAGCGTCCTAGCGGGATCCTACAATGAGCAGTTCTTC.

This clone was seen only a few times. V and J are TRBV30 and TRBJ2-6; 12 bases are shared with TRBD1. Per the germline V gene, CDR1 is GTSNPN and CDR2 is SVGIG (reference sequence). This CDR3 is 16 amino acids long. The V segment lost 4 bases and the J segment 4 bases; nucleotides outside the gene matches: 5. CDR3 region: CAWKGQGALGANVLTF. Here the CDR3 DNA reads TGTGCCTGGAAGGGACAGGGGGCTCTGGGGGCCAACGTCCTGACTTTC.

The chain is built from TRBV7-2 and TRBJ1-5; perhaps TRBD1 as D (6 bases). The germline V gene encodes CDR1 SGHTA and CDR2 FQGNSA. Trimming cost V 2 bases and J 1 base, with 9 bases left between them. The CDR3 has 15 amino acids. The CDR3 reads CASSLIRGSNQPQHF. For the CDR3, the DNA is TGTGCCAGCAGCTTAATCAGGGGCAGCAATCAGCCCCAGCATTTT.

This clone was observed a handful of times. The V call is TRBV13, the J call TRBJ2-7; 7 bases map to TRBD1. V shed 7 bases and J 1 base; nucleotides not matched to a gene: 13. This CDR3 has 16 amino acids. CDR1 is PRHDT and CDR2 is FYEKMQ in the germline V gene (reference sequence). CDR3 loop: CASTLKAGGSSYEQYV. In nucleotides, the CDR3 is TGTGCCAGCACCCTCAAGGCAGGGGGAAGTTCCTACGAGCAGTACGTC.

A few counts support this clone. The V and J genes are TRBV5-1 and TRBJ2-5, with 9 positions matching TRBD2. Looked up from germline, CDR1 is SGHRS and CDR2 is YFSETQ. The CDR3 is 16 amino acids. After removal of 4 bases from V and 2 bases from J, the junction contained 9 bases not matched to a gene. The CDR3 DNA reads TGCGCCAGCAGCCCCTGGGCTAGCGGGACACAAGAGACCCAGTACTTC. Amino acid sequence: CASSPWASGTQETQYF.

V is TRBV27 and J is TRBJ2-7, with D perhaps TRBD2 (6 bases). Per germline, CDR1 MNHEY and CDR2 SMNVEV (reference sequence). The CDR3 extends over 15 amino acids. Deletions cut 6 bases from V and 1 base from J, with 16 bases between. The CDR3 spells CASRAGSAGSYEQYF. The DNA of the CDR3 is TGTGCCAGCAGGGCGGGGTCGGCGGGTTCCTACGAGCAGTACTTC.

The rearrangement links TRBV5-1 to TRBJ2-7; perhaps TRBD1 as D (6 bases). From germline, CDR1 is SGHRS and CDR2 YFSETQ. V was trimmed by 4 bases and J by 7 bases, leaving 12 bases between them. CDR3 length: 12 amino acids. For the CDR3, the DNA is TGCGCCAGCAGCCCGAGGGGGAATGAGCAGTACTTC. This sequence encodes CASSPRGNEQYF. The whole variable domain, filled in from reference TRBV5-1 and TRBJ2-7, reads KAGVTQTPRYLIKTRGQQVTLSCSPISGHRSVSWYQQTPGQGLQFLFEYFSETQRNKGNFPGRFSGRQFSNSRSEMNVSTLELGDSALYLCASSPRGNEQYFGPGTRLTVT.

This clone was observed a handful of times. This chain uses TRBV9 with TRBJ1-3; D may be TRBD1 (5 bases). Germline lookup yields CDR1 SGDLS and CDR2 YYNGEE. The CDR3 totals 16 residues. Trimming removed 0 bases from V and 0 bases from J, with 10 bases in between. This CDR3 is CASSVGGASSGNTIYF. The CDR3 DNA reads TGTGCCAGCAGCGTAGGCGGGGCGAGCTCTGGAAACACCATATATTTT.

Concerning this clone itself: One junction end does not reproduce the germline sequence, and a read error may be involved. The gene calls are TRBV14 and TRBJ2-5, with D maybe TRBD1 (5 bases). Per the germline V gene, CDR1 is SGHDN and CDR2 is FVKESK. This CDR3 is 15 amino acids long. The CDR3, as DNA: TGTGCCAGCAGCCACAGACAGTACAGCCAAAAGACCCAGTACTTC. The encoded protein is CASSHRQYSQKTQYF.

This chain connects TRBV27 to TRBJ1-2, with D perhaps TRBD1 (6 bases). The V end lost 0 bases, the J end lost 4 bases, and 9 bases lay between the germline ends. The CDR3 runs to 14 residues. Germline loops: CDR1 MNHEY, CDR2 SMNVEV (reference sequence). The DNA for the CDR3 is TGTGCCAGCAGTTTATCATGGGGGCTCTATGGCTACACCTTC. This codes for CASSLSWGLYGYTF.